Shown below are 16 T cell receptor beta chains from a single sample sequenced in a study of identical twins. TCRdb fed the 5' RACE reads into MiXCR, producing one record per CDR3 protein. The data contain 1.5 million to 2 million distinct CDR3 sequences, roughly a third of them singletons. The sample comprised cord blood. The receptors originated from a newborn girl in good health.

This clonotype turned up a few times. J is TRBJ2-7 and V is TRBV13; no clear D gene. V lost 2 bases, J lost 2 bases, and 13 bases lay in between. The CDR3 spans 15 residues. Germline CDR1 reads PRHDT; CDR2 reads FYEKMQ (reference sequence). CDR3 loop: CASSLRSVVAYEQYF. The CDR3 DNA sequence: TGTGCCAGCAGCTTAAGGTCGGTAGTAGCCTACGAGCAGTACTTC.

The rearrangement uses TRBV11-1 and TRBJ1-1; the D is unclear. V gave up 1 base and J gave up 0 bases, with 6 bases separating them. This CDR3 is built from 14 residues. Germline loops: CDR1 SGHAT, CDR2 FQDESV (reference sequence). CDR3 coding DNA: TGTGCCAGCAGCTTAGACAACATGAACACTGAAGCTTTCTTT. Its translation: CASSLDNMNTEAFF.

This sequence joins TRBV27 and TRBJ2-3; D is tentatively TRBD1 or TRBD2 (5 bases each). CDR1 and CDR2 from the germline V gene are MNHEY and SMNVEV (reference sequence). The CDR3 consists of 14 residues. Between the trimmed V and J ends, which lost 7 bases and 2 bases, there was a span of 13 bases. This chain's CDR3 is CASTPGHPTDTQYF. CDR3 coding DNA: TGTGCCAGCACGCCGGGGCACCCCACAGATACGCAGTATTTT.

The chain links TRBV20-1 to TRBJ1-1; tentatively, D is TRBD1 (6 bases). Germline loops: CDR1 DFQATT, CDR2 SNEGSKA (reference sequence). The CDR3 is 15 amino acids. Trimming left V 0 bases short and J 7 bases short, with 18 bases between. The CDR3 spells CSARDPHRAADEAFF. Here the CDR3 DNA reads TGCAGTGCTAGAGATCCCCACAGGGCCGCGGATGAAGCTTTCTTT.

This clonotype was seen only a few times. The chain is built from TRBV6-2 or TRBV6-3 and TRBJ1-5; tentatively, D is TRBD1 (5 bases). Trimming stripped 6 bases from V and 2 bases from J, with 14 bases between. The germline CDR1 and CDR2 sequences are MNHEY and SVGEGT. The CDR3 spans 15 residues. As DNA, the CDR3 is TGTGCCAGCAGCCTCCGGGACGGTCGCAATCAGCCCCAGCATTTT. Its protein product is CASSLRDGRNQPQHF.

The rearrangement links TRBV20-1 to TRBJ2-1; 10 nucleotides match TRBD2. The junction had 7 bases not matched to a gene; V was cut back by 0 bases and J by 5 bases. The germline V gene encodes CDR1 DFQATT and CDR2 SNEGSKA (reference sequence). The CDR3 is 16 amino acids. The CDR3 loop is CSARDSSGRKHNEQFF. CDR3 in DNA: TGCAGTGCTAGAGATAGTAGCGGGAGGAAACACAATGAGCAGTTCTTC.

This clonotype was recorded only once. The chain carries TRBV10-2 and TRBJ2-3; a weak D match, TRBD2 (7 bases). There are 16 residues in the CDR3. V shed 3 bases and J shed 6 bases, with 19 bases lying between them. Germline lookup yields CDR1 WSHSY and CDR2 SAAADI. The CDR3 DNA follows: TGCGCCAGCAGTGACCCTTGGCGGGAGAGGGGGGATACGCAGTATTTT. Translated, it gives CASSDPWRERGDTQYF.

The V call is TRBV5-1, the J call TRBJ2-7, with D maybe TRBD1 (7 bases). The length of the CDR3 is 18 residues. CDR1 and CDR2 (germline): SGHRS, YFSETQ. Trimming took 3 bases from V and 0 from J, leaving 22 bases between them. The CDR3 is CASSSLGGTVGFSYEQYF. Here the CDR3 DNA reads TGCGCCAGCAGCTCCTTAGGCGGGACAGTAGGTTTCTCCTACGAGCAGTACTTC.

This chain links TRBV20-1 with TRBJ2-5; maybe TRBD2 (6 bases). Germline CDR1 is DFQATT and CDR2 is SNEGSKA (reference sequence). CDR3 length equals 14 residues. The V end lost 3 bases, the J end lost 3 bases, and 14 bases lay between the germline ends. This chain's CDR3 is CSASEGLSEETQYF. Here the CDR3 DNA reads TGCAGTGCTAGCGAGGGACTCTCCGAAGAGACCCAGTACTTC.

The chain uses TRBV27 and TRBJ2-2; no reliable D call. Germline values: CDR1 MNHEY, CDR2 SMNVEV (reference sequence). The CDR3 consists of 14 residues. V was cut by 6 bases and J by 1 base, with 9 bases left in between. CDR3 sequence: CASRERLNTGELFF. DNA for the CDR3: TGTGCCAGCAGAGAAAGGTTGAACACCGGGGAGCTGTTTTTT.

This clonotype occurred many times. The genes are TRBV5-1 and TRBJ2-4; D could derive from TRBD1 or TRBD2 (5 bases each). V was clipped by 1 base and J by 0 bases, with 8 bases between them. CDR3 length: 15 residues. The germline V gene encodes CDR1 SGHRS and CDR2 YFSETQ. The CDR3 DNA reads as TGCGCCAGCAGCTTGCCCGGGACAGCCAAAAACATTCAGTACTTC. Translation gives CASSLPGTAKNIQYF.

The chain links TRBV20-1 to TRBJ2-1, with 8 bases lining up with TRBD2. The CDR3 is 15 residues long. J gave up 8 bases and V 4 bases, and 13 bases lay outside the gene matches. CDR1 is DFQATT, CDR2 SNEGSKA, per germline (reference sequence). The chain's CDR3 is CSAIIAGLSFYEQFF. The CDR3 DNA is TGCAGTGCTATTATAGCGGGGCTTAGTTTCTATGAGCAGTTCTTC.

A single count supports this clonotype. The CDR3, as DNA: TGTGCCAGCAGTTTATCAGACAGGGTCACAGATACGCAGTATTTT. Amino acids: CASSLSDRVTDTQYF. The V gene is TRBV27, the J gene TRBJ2-3; 7 bases match TRBD1. From germline, CDR1 is MNHEY and CDR2 SMNVEV (reference sequence). The CDR3 sequence is 15 residues long. V trimming: 0 bases; J trimming: 2 bases; junction bases outside the gene matches: 2.

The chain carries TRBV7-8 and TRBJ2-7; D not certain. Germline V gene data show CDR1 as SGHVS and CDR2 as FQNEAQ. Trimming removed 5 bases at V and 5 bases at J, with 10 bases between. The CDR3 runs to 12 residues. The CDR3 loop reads CASSLPLHEQYF. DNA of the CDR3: TGTGCCAGCAGCCTGCCTTTACACGAGCAGTACTTC. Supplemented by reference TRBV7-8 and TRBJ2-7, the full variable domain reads GAGVSQSPRYKVAKRGQDVALRCDPISGHVSLFWYQQALGQGPEFLTYFQNEAQLDKSGLPSDRFFAERPEGSVSTLKIQRTQQEDSAVYLCASSLPLHEQYFGPGTRLTVT.

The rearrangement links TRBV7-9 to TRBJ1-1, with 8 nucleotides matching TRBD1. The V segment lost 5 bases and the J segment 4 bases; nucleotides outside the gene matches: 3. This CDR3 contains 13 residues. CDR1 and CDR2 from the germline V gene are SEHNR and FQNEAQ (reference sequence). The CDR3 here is CASSRRGPTEAFF. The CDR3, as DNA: TGTGCCAGCAGCCGCAGGGGGCCCACTGAAGCTTTCTTT.

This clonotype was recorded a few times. The CDR3 DNA reads TGTGCCAGCAGTTTATTTTCGAGCGCGAACACCGGGGAGCTGTTTTTT. Translated, it gives CASSLFSSANTGELFF. The rearrangement links TRBV28 to TRBJ2-2; D remains ambiguous. Germline V lookup: CDR1 MDHEN, CDR2 SYDVKM. Trimming removed 1 base at V and 0 bases at J, with 9 bases between. CDR3 size: 16 residues.